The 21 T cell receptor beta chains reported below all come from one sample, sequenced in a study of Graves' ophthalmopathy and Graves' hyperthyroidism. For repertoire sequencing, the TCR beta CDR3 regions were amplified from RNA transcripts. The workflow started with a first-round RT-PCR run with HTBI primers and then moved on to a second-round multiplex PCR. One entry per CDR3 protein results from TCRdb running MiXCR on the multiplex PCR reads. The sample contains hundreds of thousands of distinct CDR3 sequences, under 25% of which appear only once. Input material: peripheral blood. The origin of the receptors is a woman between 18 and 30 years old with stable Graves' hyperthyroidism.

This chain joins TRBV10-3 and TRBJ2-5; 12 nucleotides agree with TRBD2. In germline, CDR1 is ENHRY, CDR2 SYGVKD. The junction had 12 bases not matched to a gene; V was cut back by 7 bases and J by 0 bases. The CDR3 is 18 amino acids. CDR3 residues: CAIKVASGGAGYQETQYF. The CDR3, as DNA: TGTGCCATCAAAGTGGCTAGCGGGGGGGCCGGGTACCAAGAGACCCAGTACTTC.

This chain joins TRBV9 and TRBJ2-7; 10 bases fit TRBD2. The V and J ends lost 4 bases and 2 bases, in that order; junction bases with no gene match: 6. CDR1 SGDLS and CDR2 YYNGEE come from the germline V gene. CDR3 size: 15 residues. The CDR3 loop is CASSPSGRPPYEQYF. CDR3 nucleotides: TGTGCCAGCAGCCCTAGCGGGAGACCTCCCTACGAGCAGTACTTC.

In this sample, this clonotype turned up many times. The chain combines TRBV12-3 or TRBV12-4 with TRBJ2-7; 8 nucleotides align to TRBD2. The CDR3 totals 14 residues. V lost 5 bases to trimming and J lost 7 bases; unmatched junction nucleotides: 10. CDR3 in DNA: TGTGCCAGCAGTAACCCGGGCCCGGGGGGGGAGCAGTACTTC. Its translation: CASSNPGPGGEQYF.

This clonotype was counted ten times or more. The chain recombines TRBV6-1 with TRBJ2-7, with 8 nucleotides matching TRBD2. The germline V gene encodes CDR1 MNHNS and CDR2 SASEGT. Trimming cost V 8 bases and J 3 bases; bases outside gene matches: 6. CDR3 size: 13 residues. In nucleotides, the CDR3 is TGTGCCAGCGGGGCGGGAGGTATCTACGAGCAGTACTTC. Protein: CASGAGGIYEQYF.

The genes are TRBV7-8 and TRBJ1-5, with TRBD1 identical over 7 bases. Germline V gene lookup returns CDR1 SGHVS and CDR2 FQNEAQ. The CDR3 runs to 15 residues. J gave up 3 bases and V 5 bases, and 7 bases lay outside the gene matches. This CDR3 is CASSPRGDANQPQHF. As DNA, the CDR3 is TGTGCCAGCAGCCCCAGGGGGGACGCCAATCAGCCCCAGCATTTT.

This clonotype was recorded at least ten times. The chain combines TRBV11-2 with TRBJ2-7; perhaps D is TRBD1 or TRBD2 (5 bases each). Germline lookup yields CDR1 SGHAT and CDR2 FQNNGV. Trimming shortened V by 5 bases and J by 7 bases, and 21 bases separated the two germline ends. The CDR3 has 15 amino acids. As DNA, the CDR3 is TGTGCCAGCAGCGATCCAGGGACCTACTTGGGGGAGCAGTACTTC. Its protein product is CASSDPGTYLGEQYF.

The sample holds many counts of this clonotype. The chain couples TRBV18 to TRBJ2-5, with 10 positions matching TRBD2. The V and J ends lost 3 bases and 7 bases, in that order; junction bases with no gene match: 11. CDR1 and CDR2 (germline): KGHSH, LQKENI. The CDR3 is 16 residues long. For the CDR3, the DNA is TGTGCCAGCTCACCGCGTGAAATGGTAGCGGGAGGGACCCAGTACTTC. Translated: CASSPREMVAGGTQYF. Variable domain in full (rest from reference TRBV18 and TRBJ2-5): NAGVMQNPRHLVRRRGQEARLRCSPMKGHSHVYWYRQLPEEGLKFMVYLQKENIIDESGMPKERFSAEFPKEGPSILRIQQVVRGDSAAYFCASSPREMVAGGTQYFGPGTRLLVL.

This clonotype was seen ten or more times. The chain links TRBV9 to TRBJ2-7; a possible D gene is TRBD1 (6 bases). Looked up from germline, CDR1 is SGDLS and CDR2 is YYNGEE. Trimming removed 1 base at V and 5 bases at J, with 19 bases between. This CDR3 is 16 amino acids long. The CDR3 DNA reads TGTGCCAGCAGCGTATTGGGGTCGGCCACAGGGAACGAGCAGTACTTC. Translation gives CASSVLGSATGNEQYF.

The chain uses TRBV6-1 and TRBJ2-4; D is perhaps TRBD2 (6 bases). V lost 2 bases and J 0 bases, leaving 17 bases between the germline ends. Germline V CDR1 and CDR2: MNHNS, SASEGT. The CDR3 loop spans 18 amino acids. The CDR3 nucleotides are TGTGCCAGCAGTGAACCCTATGGGGGGTCGCTAGCCAAAAACATTCAGTACTTC. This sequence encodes CASSEPYGGSLAKNIQYF.

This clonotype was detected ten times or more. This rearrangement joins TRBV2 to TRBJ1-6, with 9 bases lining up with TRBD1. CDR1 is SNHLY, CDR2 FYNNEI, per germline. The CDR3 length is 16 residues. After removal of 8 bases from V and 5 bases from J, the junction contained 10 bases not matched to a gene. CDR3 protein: CASRPIGQGNNSPLHF. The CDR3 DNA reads TGTGCCAGCCGACCGATAGGACAGGGGAATAATTCACCCCTCCACTTT.

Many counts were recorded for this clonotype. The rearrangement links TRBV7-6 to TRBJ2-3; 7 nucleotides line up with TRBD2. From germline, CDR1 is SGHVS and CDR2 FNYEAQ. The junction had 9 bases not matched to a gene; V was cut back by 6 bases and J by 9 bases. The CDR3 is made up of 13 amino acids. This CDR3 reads CASSRGVLGTQYF. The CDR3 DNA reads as TGTGCCAGCAGTCGGGGGGTTCTCGGCACGCAGTATTTT. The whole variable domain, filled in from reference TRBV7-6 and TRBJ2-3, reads GAGVSQSPRYKVTKRGQDVALRCDPISGHVSLYWYRQALGQGPEFLTYFNYEAQQDKSGLPNDRFSAERPEGSISTLTIQRTEQRDSAMYRCASSRGVLGTQYFGPGTRLTVL.

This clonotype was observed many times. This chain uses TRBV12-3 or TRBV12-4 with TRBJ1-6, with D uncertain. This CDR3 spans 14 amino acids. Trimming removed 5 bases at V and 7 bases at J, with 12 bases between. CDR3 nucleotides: TGTGCCAGCAGTCCTGGGGAATTCAATTCACCCCTCCACTTT. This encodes CASSPGEFNSPLHF.

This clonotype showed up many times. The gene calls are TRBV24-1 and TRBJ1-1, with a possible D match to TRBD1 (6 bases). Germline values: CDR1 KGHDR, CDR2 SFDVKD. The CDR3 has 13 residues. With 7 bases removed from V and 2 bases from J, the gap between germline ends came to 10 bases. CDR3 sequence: CATRLQGNTEAFF. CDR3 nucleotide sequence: TGTGCCACCAGGTTACAGGGTAACACTGAAGCTTTCTTT.

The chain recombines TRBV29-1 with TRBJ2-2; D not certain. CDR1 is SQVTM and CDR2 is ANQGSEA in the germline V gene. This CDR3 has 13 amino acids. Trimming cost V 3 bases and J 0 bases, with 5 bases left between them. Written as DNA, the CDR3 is TGCAGCGTTGACACAGCGAACACCGGGGAGCTGTTTTTT. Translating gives CSVDTANTGELFF.

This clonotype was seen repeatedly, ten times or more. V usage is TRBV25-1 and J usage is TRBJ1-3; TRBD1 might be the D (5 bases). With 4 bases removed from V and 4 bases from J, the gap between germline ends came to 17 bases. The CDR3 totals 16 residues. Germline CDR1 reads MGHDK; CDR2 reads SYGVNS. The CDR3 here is CASSGTGMDKGNTIYF. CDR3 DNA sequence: TGTGCCAGCAGTGGAACCGGAATGGACAAAGGAAACACCATATATTTT.

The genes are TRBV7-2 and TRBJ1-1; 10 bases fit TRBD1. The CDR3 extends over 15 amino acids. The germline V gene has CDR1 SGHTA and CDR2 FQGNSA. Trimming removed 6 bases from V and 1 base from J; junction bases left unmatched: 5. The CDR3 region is CASRRQGAGNTEAFF. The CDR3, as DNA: TGTGCCAGCAGGCGACAGGGGGCAGGGAACACTGAAGCTTTCTTT.

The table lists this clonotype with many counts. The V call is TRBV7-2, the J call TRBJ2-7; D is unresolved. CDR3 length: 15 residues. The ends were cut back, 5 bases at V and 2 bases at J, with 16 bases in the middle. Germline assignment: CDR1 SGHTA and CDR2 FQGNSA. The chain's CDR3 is CASSEETGSPYEQYF. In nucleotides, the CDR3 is TGTGCCAGCAGCGAAGAGACCGGATCTCCCTACGAGCAGTACTTC.

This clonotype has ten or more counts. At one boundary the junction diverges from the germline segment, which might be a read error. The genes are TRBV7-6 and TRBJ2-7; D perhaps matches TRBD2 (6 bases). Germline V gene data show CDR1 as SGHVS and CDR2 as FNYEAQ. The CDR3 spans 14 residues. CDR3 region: CASSLTDYSYGQYF. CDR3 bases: TGTGCCAGCAGCTTAACGGACTACTCCTACGGGCAGTACTTC.

Here the CDR3 reads CASSNDWTDRNQPQHF. As DNA, the CDR3 is TGTGCCAGCAGTAACGACTGGACAGATCGCAATCAGCCCCAGCATTTT. The chain links TRBV6-5 to TRBJ1-5, with a possible D match to TRBD1 (6 bases). Germline V lookup: CDR1 MNHEY, CDR2 SVGAGI. CDR3 length equals 16 residues. Trimming took off 5 bases at V and 2 bases at J, with 16 bases between the two ends.

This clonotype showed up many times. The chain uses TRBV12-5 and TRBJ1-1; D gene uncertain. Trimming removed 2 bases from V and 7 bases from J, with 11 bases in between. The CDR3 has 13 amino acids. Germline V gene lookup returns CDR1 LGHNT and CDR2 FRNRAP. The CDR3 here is CASGLKYCREAFF. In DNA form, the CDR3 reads TGTGCTAGTGGTTTGAAATACTGTCGTGAAGCTTTCTTT.

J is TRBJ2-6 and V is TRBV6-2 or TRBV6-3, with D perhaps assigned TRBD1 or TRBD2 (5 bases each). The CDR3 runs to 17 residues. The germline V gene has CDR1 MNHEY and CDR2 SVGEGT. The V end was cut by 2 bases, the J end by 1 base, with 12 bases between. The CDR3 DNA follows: TGTGCCAGCAGTTACGGGGGTAGCTCTTCTGGGGCCAACGTCCTGACTTTC. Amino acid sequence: CASSYGGSSSGANVLTF.